The source of this T cell receptor (beta chain) is a study of CD8+CD57+ T cells in acquired aplastic anemia. Overall study: The average for DNA from sorted CD4+ and CD8+ cells was roughly 3 ug. The average read count for CD4+ cells in healthy donors was around 10 million. Study-wide results and caveats: Comparison of patients with controls identified about 27 shared CD8+ CDR3 sequences. Researchers reported that CD8+ Simpson's diversity was not significantly different in patients versus controls.

V dropped 3 bases and J dropped 7; count of bases not matched to a gene: 6. The CDR3 totals 14 residues. Germline CDR1 is LNHDA and CDR2 is SQIVND (reference sequence). The sample holds one count of this clonotype. As yet, its antigen is unknown. CDR3 and TCR beta VDJ profiling relied on genomic DNA as the template. TCRdb re-analysed the reads in MiXCR, keeping a single row per CDR3 protein. Altogether over 150,000 distinct CDR3 sequences are present, approximately 44% being singletons, with the ten largest covering 1.1%. The receptor comes from a human donor in good health. The chain uses TRBV19 and TRBJ2-1, with 7 bases aligning to TRBD2. Specimen: sorted CD4+, CD8+, or CD8+CD57+ T cells (not recorded which) from PBMCs. The CDR3, as DNA: TGTGCCAGTAGTATCGGCGGGAGCGCGAATGAGCAGTTCTTC. It specifies CASSIGGSANEQFF.